A few counts support the clone carrying this T cell receptor (beta chain). The source of the sample is a study of cytomegalovirus exposure and HLA in healthy donors. It was with 60 Vbeta and 13 Jbeta primers that the PCR ran. Measured with immunoSEQ multiplex PCR; TCRdb has only the in-frame clones, and not every one. This table has 95,000 to 150,000 clones, roughly 76% appearing once. The TCR sequence derives from a woman in her fifties or sixties in good health and CMV-seronegative. The sequenced sample was PBMCs.

DNA for the CDR3: TGTGCCAGCAGTTTATATTCGGCCAGGGGGGTTGTTATATACACTGAAGCTTTCTTT. Its translation: CASSLYSARGVVIYTEAFF. The chain joins TRBV28 to TRBJ1-1; TRBD1 aligns across 7 bases. The CDR3 runs 19 residues. V trimming: 1 base; J trimming: 3 bases; junction bases outside the gene matches: 17. The germline V gene encodes CDR1 MDHEN and CDR2 SYDVKM.